The clone carrying this T cell receptor beta chain was seen more than once but under ten times. Its antigen is unknown. The isolated RNA, all of it, was reverse transcribed, so expressed TCRB transcripts were what got sequenced. Assay: immunoSEQ multiplex PCR; the TCRdb copy retains only in-frame clones and omits some. Of about 620,000 clones in the sample, roughly a sixth were seen once. V was pared by 7 bases and J by 2 bases, with 12 bases between. Germline assignment: CDR1 SNHLY and CDR2 FYNNEI. The CDR3 is 13 residues long. These data come from a study of beta chain features in type 1 diabetes. Overall study results and limits: A pattern of fewer insertions and more deletions at VDJ junctions was seen in type 1 diabetes patients. All four CD4+ subsets from Type 1 diabetes patients carried moderately but significantly shorter TCRB CDR3s. The study left unresolved whether HLA type influences TCRB rearrangement.

This chain links TRBV2 with TRBJ2-7, with D uncertain. This receptor was obtained from a man younger than 30 in good health. The sample comprised naive CD4+ T cells from blood. CDR3: CASTAGPPYEQYF. CDR3 in DNA: TGTGCCAGCACAGCCGGCCCGCCCTACGAGCAGTACTTC.